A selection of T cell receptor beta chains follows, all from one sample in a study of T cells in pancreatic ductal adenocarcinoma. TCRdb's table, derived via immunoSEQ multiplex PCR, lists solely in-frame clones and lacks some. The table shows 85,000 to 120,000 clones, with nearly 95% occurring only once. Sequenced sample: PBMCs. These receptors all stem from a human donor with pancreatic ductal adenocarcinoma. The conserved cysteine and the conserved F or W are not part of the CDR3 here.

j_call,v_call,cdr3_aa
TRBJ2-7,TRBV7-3,ASSLSGRYYEQY
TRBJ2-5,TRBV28,ASSGTVETQY
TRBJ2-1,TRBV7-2,ASSLGPTGEQF
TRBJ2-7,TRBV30,AFGQSLYEQY
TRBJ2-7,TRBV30,AWSGAGGPYEQY
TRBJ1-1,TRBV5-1,ASRRLGDTEAF
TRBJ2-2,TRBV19,ASSNPGGTGELF
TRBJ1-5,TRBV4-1,ASSLGTGKNQPQH
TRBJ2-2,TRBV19,AGGQQGANTGELF
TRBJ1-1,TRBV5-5,ASRQELGGTGTTVF
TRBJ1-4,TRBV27,ASSLREGEKLF
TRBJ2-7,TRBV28,ASSLGSDLEQY
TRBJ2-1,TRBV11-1,ASSPNRGPYNEQF
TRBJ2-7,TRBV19,ASRSLTGASYEQY
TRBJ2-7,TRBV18,ASSKTSSYEQY
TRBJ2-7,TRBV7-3,AFVTPRDEQY
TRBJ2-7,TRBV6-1,ASAAGGPLEQY
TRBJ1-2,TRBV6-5,ASSSYERVEGYT
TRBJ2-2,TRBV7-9,ASSLMGLGELF
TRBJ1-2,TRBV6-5,ASSLGQGASGYT
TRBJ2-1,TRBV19,ASSLQLAPGGNNEQF
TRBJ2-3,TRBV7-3,ASSSSAGGFGDTQY
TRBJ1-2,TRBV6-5,ASSYATRGGGYT
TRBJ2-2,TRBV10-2,ASTTAGGNTGELF
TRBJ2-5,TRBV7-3,ASSFGVSETQY
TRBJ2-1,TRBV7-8,ASSLTSGRQNEQF
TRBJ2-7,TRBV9,ASSTGLAGAEQY